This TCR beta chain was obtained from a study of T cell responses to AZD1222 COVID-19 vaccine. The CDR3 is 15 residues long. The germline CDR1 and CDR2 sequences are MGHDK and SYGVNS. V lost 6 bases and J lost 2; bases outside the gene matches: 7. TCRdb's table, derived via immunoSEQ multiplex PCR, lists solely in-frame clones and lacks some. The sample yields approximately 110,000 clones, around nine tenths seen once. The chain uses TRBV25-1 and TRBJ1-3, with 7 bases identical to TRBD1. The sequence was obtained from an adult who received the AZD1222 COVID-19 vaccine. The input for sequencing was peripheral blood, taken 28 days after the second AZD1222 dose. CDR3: CASSFRGGAGNTIYF. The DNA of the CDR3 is TGTGCCAGCAGCTTCAGGGGGGGGGCTGGAAACACCATATATTTT.